This is a list of T cell receptor beta chains from one sample in a study of cytomegalovirus exposure and HLA in healthy donors. Produced via immunoSEQ multiplex PCR; TCRdb's table is partial and in-frame only. The sample records about 77,000 clones, around 78% being singletons. The sequencing sample was made of PBMCs. The receptors derive from a man in his forties or fifties in good health and CMV-seronegative. CDR3s include the opening cysteine and the closing phenylalanine or tryptophan. Fields, in order: V gene, clone size, J gene, D gene, CDR3 protein, CDR3 DNA. D genes are given only for firm matches. A row's size may be missing; if present it is once, few, many or a size class.

>TRBV4-3|-|TRBJ2-7|TRBD2
CASSQDMRGSIYEQYF
TGCGCCAGCAGCCAAGATATGCGCGGGAGTATCTACGAGCAGTACTTC
>TRBV2|-|TRBJ2-7|-
CASSRDGVEQYF
TGTGCCAGCAGCAGGGATGGAGTCGAGCAGTACTTC
>TRBV27|-|TRBJ2-7|-
CASGPRGGNHYEQYF
TGTGCCAGCGGCCCCAGAGGAGGGAACCACTACGAGCAGTACTTC
>TRBV19|-|TRBJ1-4|-
CASSPGTGVKLFF
TGTGCCAGTAGTCCCGGGACTGGGGTCAAACTGTTTTTT
>TRBV27|-|TRBJ2-6|TRBD2
CASKFGGGRGANVLTF
TGTGCCAGCAAGTTTGGCGGGGGGCGCGGGGCCAACGTCCTGACTTTC
>TRBV7-9|few|TRBJ1-1|TRBD1
CASSLAFRQGAFF
TGTGCCAGCAGCTTAGCGTTCCGACAGGGGGCTTTCTTT
>TRBV19|-|TRBJ2-1|TRBD2
CASSPGLGFDEQFF
TGTGCCAGTAGTCCGGGACTAGGGTTTGATGAGCAGTTCTTC
>TRBV30|-|TRBJ1-3|TRBD1
CAWGGTGSENTIYF
TGTGCCTGGGGCGGGACAGGGTCGGAAAACACCATATATTTT
>TRBV19|few|TRBJ2-1|TRBD2
CASSRTLGELAVHNEQFF
TGTGCCAGTAGTAGAACCCTCGGCGAGCTAGCGGTCCACAATGAGCAGTTCTTC
>TRBV19|-|TRBJ2-2|-
CASSKQGTNTGELFF
TGTGCCAGTAGTAAACAGGGTACGAACACCGGGGAGCTGTTTTTT
>TRBV30|-|TRBJ2-2|TRBD2
CACPVRAGGNNAGELFF
TGTGCCTGTCCCGTGAGAGCGGGAGGGAATAACGCCGGGGAGCTGTTTTTT
>TRBV4-2|-|TRBJ2-7|TRBD1
CASSPLTGGSYEQYF
TGTGCCAGCAGCCCGTTGACAGGGGGGTCCTACGAGCAGTACTTC
>TRBV9|few|TRBJ2-7|TRBD2
CASSVGLADSSYEQYF
TGTGCCAGCAGCGTAGGTCTAGCGGATAGCTCCTACGAGCAGTACTTC
>TRBV15|-|TRBJ2-7|TRBD2
CATSRGGASGDSYEQYF
TGTGCCACCAGCAGAGGGGGCGCTAGCGGGGATTCCTACGAGCAGTACTTC
>TRBV27|-|TRBJ2-7|-
CASSYGITYEQYF
TGTGCCAGCAGTTATGGTATTACCTACGAGCAGTACTTC
>TRBV5-6|-|TRBJ1-2|-
CASSLVSGDYYGYTF
TGTGCCAGCAGCTTGGTGTCGGGAGATTACTATGGCTACACCTTC